This TCR beta chain is from a study of blood T cell repertoires in COVID-19. Overall study: The samples span acute and convalescent COVID-19 from the United States, Italy and Spain. Sources were T cells, B-cell-depleted T cells, or PBMCs; the material itself was cDNA or gDNA.

The length of the CDR3 is 14 residues. Germline CDR1 SQVTM, CDR2 ANQGSEA. Trimming pared 3 bases from V and 5 bases from J, leaving 16 bases between. In the authors' methods: By means of reference gene primer amplification, nucleated cell counts were estimated. TCRdb's copy holds only in-frame clones and misses some; the assay was immunoSEQ multiplex PCR. That table furnishes V, J and clone size, whereas the DNA furnished D and trimming. The sample shows over 150,000 clones, under 85% of them seen only once. This TCR was recovered from a woman in her seventies with COVID-19, enrolled during active disease. The sample consisted of peripheral blood. The chain is built from TRBV29-1 and TRBJ2-5; D is possibly TRBD1 (6 bases). As DNA, the CDR3 is TGCAGCGTTGAGGGACAAGCCGTGGGGGAGACCCAGTACTTC. Translation gives CSVEGQAVGETQYF.